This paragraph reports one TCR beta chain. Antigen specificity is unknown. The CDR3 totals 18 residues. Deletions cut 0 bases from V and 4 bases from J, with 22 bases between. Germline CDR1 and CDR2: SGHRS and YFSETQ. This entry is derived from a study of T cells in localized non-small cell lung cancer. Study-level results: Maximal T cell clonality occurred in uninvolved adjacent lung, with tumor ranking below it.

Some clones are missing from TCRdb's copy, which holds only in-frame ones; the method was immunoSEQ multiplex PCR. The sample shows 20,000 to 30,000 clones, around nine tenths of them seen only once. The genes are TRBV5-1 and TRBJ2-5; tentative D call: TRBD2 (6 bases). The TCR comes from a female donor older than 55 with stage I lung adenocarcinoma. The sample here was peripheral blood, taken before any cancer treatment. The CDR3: CASSLVGLEPGDAETQYF. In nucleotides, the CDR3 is TGCGCCAGCAGCTTGGTAGGATTGGAACCGGGAGACGCAGAGACCCAGTACTTC.